This TCR beta chain came from a study of OX40 agonist ivuxolimab in advanced cancers. Study-wide background: The patients got ivuxolimab, which is an agonistic anti-OX40 (CD134) antibody.

This clone showed up just once. Its antigen is currently unknown. Study observations and caveats: Dosing at 0.1 to 3.0 mg/kg was accompanied by clonal expansion of CD4+ and CD8+ blood T cells by week 6.

The CDR3 totals 13 residues. From germline, CDR1 is LGHNA and CDR2 YSLEER. Unmatched junction bases numbered 4, after V lost 6 bases and J lost 8 bases. Method: immunoSEQ multiplex PCR; TCRdb's copy keeps in-frame clones and lacks some. Found here are tens of thousands of clones, 84% of them singletons; the top ten hold less than 25%. The sequenced sample was CD4+ or CD8+ T cells sorted from blood, obtained in a trial of the OX40 agonist ivuxolimab. This sequence was found in an adult with an advanced solid tumor such as melanoma, head and neck, liver or kidney cancer. The chain is built from TRBV4-3 and TRBJ1-4; 9 bases fit TRBD1. The CDR3 reads CASRGQGKEKLFF. For the CDR3, the DNA is TGCGCCAGCAGGGGACAGGGTAAGGAAAAACTGTTTTTT.